Below are 2 T cell receptor beta chains sequenced from a single sample in a study of early T cells in non-severe SARS-CoV-2 infection. TCRdb re-derived calls from the 5' RACE reads in MiXCR, one entry per CDR3 protein. Of some 56,000 distinct CDR3 sequences detected, 8% to 11% appear once; the ten largest clones hold around 6%. The sequencing sample was made of whole blood. These receptors originate from an adult who was a healthcare worker with PCR-confirmed SARS-CoV-2 infection or an uninfected control (not recorded which).

J is TRBJ1-2 and V is TRBV6-5; a possible D gene is TRBD1 (5 bases). The ends were cut back, 6 bases at V and 2 bases at J, with 10 bases in the middle. The germline V gene has CDR1 MNHEY and CDR2 SVGAGI. The CDR3 runs 13 residues. The CDR3 DNA reads TGTGCCAGCAGCCCGCCAGGGAACTATGGCTACACCTTC. The encoded protein is CASSPPGNYGYTF.

This chain uses TRBV9 with TRBJ2-3; D is possibly TRBD1 (6 bases). The CDR3 runs 15 residues. Germline V CDR1 and CDR2: SGDLS, YYNGEE. V was shortened by 0 bases and J by 6 bases, with 14 bases between the two germline ends. This CDR3 reads CASSVEGVRGDTQYF. For the CDR3, the DNA is TGTGCCAGCAGCGTAGAAGGCGTGAGGGGGGATACGCAGTATTTT.